These 2 T cell receptor beta chains originate from one sample sequenced in a study of cytomegalovirus exposure and HLA in healthy donors. Only in-frame clones appear in the TCRdb table, and some are missing; sequencing was by immunoSEQ multiplex PCR. The sample holds 100,000 to 150,000 clones, 75% to 90% seen once. The sequencing sample was made of PBMCs. Receptors originate from a woman aged 18-35 years in good health and CMV-seronegative.

The CDR3 spells CASSRTGGHEQYF. The CDR3 DNA reads TGTGCCAGCAGCAGGACAGGGGGCCACGAGCAGTACTTC. V and J are TRBV11-3 and TRBJ2-7, with 11 bases matching TRBD1. CDR3 length equals 13 residues. Germline-derived CDR1 and CDR2 are SGHNT and YENEEA. V lost 5 bases, J lost 5 bases, and 2 bases stayed unmatched.

The V gene is TRBV2, the J gene TRBJ1-2, with D possibly matching TRBD1 (5 bases). The CDR3 spans 16 residues. V was clipped by 1 base and J by 4 bases, with 16 bases between them. The germline V gene encodes CDR1 SNHLY and CDR2 FYNNEI. The CDR3 DNA reads as TGTGCCAGCAGTGAAGAAAGGGGCTCCGGGGGCTATGGCTACACCTTC. Encoded protein: CASSEERGSGGYGYTF.